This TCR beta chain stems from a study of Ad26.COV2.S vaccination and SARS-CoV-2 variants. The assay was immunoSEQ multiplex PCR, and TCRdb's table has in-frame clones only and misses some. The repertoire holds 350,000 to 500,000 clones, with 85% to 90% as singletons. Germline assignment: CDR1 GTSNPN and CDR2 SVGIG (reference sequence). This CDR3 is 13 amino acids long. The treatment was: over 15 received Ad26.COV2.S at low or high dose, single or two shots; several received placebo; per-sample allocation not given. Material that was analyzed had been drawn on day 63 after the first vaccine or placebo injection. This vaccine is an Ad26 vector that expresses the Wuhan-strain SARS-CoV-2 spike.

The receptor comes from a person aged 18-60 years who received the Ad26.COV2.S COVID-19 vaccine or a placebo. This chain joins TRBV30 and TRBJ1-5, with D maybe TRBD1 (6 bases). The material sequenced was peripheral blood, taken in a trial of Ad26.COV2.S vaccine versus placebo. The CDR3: CAVVSGAGQPQHF. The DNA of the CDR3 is TGTGCAGTAGTCTCGGGGGCAGGTCAGCCCCAGCATTTT.